The T cell receptor beta chain under discussion was sequenced for a study of blood T cell repertoires in COVID-19. As for the study in general: Sources were T cells, B-cell-depleted T cells, or PBMCs; the material itself was cDNA or gDNA.

The V gene's germline CDR1 is MRHNA and CDR2 SNTAGT. The CDR3 covers 16 residues. Trimming left V 2 bases short and J 3 bases short, with 17 bases between. Clones were sequenced by immunoSEQ multiplex PCR, and TCRdb holds only the in-frame ones, with some missing. The sample has 150,000 to 200,000 clones, 82% seen once; the top ten hold 6.5% to 8.5%. Seattle enrolled patients during active infection and tracked them longitudinally. This sequence originates from a woman between 40 and 50 years old with COVID-19, enrolled during active disease. Sequenced sample: peripheral blood. The rearrangement joins TRBV6-4 to TRBJ2-7, with a possible D match to TRBD1 (5 bases). The CDR3 region is CASSDEPQGNDYEQYF. The CDR3 bases are TGTGCCAGCAGTGACGAACCCCAGGGAAACGACTACGAGCAGTACTTC.